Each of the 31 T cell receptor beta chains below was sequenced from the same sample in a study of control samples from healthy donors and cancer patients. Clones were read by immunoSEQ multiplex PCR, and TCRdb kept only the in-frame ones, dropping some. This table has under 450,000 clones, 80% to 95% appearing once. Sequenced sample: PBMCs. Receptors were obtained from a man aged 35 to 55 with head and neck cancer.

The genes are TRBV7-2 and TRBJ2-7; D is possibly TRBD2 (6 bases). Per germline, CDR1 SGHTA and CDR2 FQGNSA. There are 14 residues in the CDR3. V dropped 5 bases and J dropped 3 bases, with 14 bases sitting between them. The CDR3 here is CASSPRSSDYEQYF. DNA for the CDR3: TGTGCCAGCAGCCCGAGGTCTAGCGACTACGAGCAGTACTTC.

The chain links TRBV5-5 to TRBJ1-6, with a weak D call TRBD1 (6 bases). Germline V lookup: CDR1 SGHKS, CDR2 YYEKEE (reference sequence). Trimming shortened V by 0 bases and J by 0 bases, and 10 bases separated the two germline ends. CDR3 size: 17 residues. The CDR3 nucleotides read TGTGCCAGCAGCTTGGTTGGCAGGGGCTCCTATAATTCACCCCTCCACTTT. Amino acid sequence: CASSLVGRGSYNSPLHF.

The CDR3 is CASSSPGGVGQPQHF. The CDR3 nucleotides are TGTGCCAGCAGTTCTCCTGGGGGGGTTGGTCAGCCCCAGCATTTT. This chain connects TRBV28 to TRBJ1-5; a possible D gene is TRBD1 (5 bases). V lost 4 bases, J lost 6 bases, and 16 bases lay in between. Germline V gene data show CDR1 as MDHEN and CDR2 as SYDVKM. The CDR3 totals 15 residues.

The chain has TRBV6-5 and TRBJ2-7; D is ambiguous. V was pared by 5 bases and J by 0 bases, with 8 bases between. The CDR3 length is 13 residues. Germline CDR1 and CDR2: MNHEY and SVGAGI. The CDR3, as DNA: TGTGCCAGCAGTCCCAGGAACTCCTACGAGCAGTACTTC. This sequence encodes CASSPRNSYEQYF.

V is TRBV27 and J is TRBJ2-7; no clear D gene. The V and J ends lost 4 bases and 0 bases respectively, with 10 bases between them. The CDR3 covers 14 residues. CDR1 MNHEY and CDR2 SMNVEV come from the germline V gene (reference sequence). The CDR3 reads CASSSALSSYEQYF. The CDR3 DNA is TGTGCCAGCAGTTCGGCCCTTAGCTCCTACGAGCAGTACTTC.

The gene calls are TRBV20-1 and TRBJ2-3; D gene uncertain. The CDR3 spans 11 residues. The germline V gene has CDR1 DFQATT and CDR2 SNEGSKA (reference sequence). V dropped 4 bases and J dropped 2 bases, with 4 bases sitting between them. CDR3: CSATNTDTQYF. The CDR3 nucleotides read TGCAGTGCTACTAACACAGATACGCAGTATTTT.

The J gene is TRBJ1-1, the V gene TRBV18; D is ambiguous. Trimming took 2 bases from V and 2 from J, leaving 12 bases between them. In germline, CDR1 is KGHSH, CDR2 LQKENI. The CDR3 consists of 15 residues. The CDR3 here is CASSPMRAENTEAFF. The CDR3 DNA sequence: TGTGCCAGCTCACCAATGCGGGCCGAAAACACTGAAGCTTTCTTT.

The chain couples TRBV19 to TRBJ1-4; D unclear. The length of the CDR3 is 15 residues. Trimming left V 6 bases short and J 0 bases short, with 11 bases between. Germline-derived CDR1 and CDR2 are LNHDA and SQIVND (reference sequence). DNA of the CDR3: TGTGCCAGTAGCCGTTCAGCTGCAACTAATGAAAAACTGTTTTTT. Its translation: CASSRSAATNEKLFF.

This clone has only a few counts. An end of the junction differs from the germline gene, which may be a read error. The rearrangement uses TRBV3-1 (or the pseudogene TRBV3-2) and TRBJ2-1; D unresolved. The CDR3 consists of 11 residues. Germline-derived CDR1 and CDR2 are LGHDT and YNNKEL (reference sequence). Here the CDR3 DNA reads TGTGCCAGCAGCCAAGACAGGACCCCACTCTTC. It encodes CASSQDRTPLF.

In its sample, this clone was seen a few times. In DNA, the CDR3 is TGTGCCAGCAGTCCGACGATGGCGGTCAGCTATGGCTACACCTTC. Translation gives CASSPTMAVSYGYTF. The chain is built from TRBV6-5 and TRBJ1-2; no clear D gene. Trimming took 5 bases from V and 4 from J, leaving 17 bases between them. The CDR3 length is 15 residues. Germline-derived CDR1 and CDR2 are MNHEY and SVGAGI.

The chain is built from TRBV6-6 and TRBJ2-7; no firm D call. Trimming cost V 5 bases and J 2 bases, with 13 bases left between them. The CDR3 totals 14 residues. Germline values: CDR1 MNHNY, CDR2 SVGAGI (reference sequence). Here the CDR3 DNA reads TGTGCCAGCAGTCCCCCGGGTATGGCCTACGAGCAGTACTTC. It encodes CASSPPGMAYEQYF.

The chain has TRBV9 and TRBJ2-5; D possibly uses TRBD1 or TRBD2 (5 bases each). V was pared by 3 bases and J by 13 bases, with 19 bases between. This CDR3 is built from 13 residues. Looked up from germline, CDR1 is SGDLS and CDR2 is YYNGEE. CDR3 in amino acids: CASSEVGDGYVYF. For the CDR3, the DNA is TGTGCCAGCAGCGAAGTGGGGGACGGTTACGTGTACTTC.

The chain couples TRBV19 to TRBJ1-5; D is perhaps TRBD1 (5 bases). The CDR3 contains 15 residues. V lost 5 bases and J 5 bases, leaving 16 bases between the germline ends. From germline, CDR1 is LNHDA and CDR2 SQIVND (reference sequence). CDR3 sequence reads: CASSARQREDQPQHF. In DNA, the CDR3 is TGTGCCAGTAGTGCTCGACAGAGGGAAGATCAGCCCCAGCATTTT. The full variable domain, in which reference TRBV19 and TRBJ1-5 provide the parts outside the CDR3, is DGGITQSPKYLFRKEGQNVTLSCEQNLNHDAMYWYRQDPGQGLRLIYYSQIVNDFQKGDIAEGYSVSREKKESFPLTVTSAQKNPTAFYLCASSARQREDQPQHFGDGTRLSIL.

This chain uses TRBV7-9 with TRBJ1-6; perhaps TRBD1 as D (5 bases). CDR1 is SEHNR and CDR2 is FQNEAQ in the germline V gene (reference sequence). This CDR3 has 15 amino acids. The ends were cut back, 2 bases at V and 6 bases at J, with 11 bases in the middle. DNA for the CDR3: TGTGCCAGCAGCTTATCGGGGGATCCTAATTCACCCCTCCACTTT. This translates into CASSLSGDPNSPLHF.

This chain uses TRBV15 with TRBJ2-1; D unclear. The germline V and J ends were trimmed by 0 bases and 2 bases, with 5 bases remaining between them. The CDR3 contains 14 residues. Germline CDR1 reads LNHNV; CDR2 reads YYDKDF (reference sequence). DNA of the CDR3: TGTGCCACCAGCAGAGAGGGGACCTACAATGAGCAGTTCTTC. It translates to CATSREGTYNEQFF. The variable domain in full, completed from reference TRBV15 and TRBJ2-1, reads DAMVIQNPRYQVTQFGKPVTLSCSQTLNHNVMYWYQQKSSQAPKLLFHYYDKDFNNEADTPDNFQSRRPNTSFCFLDIRSPGLGDTAMYLCATSREGTYNEQFFGPGTRLTVL.

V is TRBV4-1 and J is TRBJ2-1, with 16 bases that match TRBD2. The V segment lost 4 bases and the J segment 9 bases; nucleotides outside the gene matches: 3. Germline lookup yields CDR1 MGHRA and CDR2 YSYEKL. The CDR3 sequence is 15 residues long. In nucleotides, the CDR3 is TGCGCCAGCAGCCTGGGACTAGCGGGGGGGTCTGAGCAGTTCTTC. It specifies CASSLGLAGGSEQFF.

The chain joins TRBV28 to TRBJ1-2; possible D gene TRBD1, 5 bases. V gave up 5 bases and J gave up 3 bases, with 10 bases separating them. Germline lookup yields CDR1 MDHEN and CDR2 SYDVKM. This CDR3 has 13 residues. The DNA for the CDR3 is TGTGCCAGCAGTGACGACAGCTACTATGGCTACACCTTC. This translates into CASSDDSYYGYTF.

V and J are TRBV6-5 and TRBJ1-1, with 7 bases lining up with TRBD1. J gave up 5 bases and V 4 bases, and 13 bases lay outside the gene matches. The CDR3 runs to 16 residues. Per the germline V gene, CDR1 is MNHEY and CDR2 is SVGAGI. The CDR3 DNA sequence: TGTGCCAGCAGTTTGTCGGATCAGGCCAGGGGGACTGAAGCTTTCTTT. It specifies CASSLSDQARGTEAFF.

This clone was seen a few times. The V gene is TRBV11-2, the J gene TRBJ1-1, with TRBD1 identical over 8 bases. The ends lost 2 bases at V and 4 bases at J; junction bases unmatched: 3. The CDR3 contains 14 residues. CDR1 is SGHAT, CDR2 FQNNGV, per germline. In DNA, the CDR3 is TGTGCCAGCAGCTTACGCACAGGGGGCACTGAAGCTTTCTTT. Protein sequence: CASSLRTGGTEAFF.

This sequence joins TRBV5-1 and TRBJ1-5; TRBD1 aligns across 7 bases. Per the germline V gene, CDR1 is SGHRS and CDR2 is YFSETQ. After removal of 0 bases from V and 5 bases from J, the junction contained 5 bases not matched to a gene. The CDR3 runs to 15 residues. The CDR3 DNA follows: TGCGCCAGCAGCTTGGGTCAGGGGGTCTATCAGCCCCAGCATTTT. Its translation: CASSLGQGVYQPQHF.

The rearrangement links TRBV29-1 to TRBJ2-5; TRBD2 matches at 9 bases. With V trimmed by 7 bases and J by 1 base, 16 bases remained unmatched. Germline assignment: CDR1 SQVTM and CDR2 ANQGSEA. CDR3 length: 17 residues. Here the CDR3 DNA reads TGCAGCGCCGGCTCGGCCCGGGCTAGCGGGATCCAAGAGACCCAGTACTTC. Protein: CSAGSARASGIQETQYF.

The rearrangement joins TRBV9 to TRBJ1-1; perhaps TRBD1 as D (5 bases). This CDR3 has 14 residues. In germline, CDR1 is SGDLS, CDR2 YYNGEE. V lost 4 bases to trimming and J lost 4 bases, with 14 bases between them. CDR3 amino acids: CASSPGGEGTEAFF. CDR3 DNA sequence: TGTGCCAGCAGCCCTGGGGGGGAGGGCACTGAAGCTTTCTTT.

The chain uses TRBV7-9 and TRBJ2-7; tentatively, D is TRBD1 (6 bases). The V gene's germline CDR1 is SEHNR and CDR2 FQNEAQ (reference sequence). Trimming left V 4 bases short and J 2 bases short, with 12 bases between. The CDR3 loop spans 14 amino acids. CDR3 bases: TGTGCCAGCAGCTACACCGGGACACCCTACGAGCAGTACTTC. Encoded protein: CASSYTGTPYEQYF.

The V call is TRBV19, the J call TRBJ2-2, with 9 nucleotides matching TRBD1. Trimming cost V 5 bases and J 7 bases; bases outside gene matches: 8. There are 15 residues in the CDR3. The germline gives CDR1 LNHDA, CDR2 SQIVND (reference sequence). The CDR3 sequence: CASSSGQGEVGELFF. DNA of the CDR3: TGTGCCAGTAGTTCGGGACAGGGAGAGGTCGGGGAGCTGTTTTTT.

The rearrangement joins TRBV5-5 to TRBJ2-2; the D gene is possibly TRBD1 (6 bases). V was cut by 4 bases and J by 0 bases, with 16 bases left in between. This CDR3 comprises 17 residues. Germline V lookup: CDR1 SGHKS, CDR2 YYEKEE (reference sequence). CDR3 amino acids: CASSPDPTGANTGELFF. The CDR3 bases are TGTGCCAGCAGCCCGGACCCGACAGGCGCGAACACCGGGGAGCTGTTTTTT.

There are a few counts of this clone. The CDR3 reads CASSKRTGGSQPQHF. The DNA for the CDR3 is TGTGCCAGTAGTAAGCGGACAGGGGGCAGTCAGCCCCAGCATTTT. V gene TRBV19 combines with J gene TRBJ1-5, with TRBD1 matching 11 bases. The germline V gene has CDR1 LNHDA and CDR2 SQIVND (reference sequence). This CDR3 has 15 amino acids. J was trimmed by 6 bases and V by 4 bases; bases with no gene match: 5.

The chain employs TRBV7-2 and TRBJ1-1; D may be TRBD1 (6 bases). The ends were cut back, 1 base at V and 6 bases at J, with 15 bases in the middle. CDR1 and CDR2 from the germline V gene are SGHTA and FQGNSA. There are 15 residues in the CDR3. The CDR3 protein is CASSLEGWTEPEAFF. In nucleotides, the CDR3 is TGTGCCAGCAGCTTAGAAGGTTGGACAGAACCTGAAGCTTTCTTT.

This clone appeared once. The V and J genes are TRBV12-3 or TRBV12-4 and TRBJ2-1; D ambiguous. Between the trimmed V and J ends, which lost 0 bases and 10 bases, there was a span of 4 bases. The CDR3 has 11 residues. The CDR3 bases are TGTGCCAGCAGTTTAGCCACGGAGCAGTTCTTC. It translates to CASSLATEQFF.

The CDR3 loop reads CASSTHAGTGGQPQHF. The CDR3 DNA is TGTGCCAGTAGTACCCACGCCGGGACAGGGGGTCAGCCCCAGCATTTT. The chain couples TRBV19 to TRBJ1-5, with TRBD1 matching 11 bases. Germline CDR1 reads LNHDA; CDR2 reads SQIVND (reference sequence). There are 16 residues in the CDR3. V gave up 4 bases and J gave up 6 bases; unmatched junction bases: 8.

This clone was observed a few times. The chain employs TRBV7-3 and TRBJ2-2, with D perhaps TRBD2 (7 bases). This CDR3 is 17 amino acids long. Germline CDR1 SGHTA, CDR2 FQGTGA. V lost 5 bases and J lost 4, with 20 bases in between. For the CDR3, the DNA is TGTGCCAGCAGCCCTTCGCTGGCGGGGGCCGCCACCGGGGAGCTGTTTTTT. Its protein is CASSPSLAGAATGELFF.

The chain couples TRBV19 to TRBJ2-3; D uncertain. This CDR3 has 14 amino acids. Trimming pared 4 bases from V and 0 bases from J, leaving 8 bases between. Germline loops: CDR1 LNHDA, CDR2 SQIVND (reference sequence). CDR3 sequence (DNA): TGTGCCAGTAGTAGCGGAACTAGCACAGATACGCAGTATTTT. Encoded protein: CASSSGTSTDTQYF.